This T cell receptor (beta chain) stems from a study of beta chain features in type 1 diabetes. Study observations and caveats: Equally in patients and controls, shorter templates might have been favored by PCR.

The sequenced template was cDNA made from the entire isolated RNA. Data came from immunoSEQ multiplex PCR; TCRdb stores just in-frame clones and leaves some out. Of a few hundred thousand clones in the sample, 15% to 20% were seen once. Per the germline V gene, CDR1 is SNHLY and CDR2 is FYNNEI. The V end was cut by 2 bases, the J end by 2 bases, with 10 bases between. The CDR3 length is 14 residues. In regard to this clone: Its matching antigen is unknown.

Sequenced input: naive CD4+ T cells from blood. The receptor comes from a woman aged 18-29 years in good health. The V call is TRBV2, the J call TRBJ2-7; possible D gene TRBD2, 6 bases. CDR3 nucleotide sequence: TGTGCCAGCAGTGAACGGAGGGAAACCTACGAGCAGTACTTC. Its translation is CASSERRETYEQYF.